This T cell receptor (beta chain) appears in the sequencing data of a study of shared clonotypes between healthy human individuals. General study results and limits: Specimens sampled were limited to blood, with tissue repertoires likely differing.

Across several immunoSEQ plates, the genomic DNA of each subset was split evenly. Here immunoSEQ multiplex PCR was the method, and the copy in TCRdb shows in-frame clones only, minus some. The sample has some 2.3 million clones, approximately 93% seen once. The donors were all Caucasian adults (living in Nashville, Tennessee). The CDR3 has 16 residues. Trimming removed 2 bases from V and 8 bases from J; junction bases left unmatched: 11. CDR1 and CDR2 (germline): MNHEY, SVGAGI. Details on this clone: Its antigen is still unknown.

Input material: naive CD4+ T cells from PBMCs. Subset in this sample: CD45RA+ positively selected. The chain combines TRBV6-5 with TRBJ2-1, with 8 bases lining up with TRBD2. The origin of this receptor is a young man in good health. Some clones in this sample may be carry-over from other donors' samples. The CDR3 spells CASSYGGGLTSDEQFF. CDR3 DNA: TGTGCCAGCAGTTACGGCGGGGGGCTTACTTCCGATGAGCAGTTCTTC.